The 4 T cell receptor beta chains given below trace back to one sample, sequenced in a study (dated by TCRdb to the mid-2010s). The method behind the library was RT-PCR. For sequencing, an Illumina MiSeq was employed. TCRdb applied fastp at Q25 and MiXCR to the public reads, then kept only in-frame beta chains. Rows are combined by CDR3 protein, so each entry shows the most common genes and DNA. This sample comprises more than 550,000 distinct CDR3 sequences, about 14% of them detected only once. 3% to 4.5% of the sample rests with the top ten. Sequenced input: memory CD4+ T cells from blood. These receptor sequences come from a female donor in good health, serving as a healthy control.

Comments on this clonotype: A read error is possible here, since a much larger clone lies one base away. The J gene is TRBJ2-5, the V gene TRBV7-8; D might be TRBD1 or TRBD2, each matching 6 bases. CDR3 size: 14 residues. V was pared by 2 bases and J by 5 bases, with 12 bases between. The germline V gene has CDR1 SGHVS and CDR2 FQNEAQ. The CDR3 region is CASSLNGGQETQYF. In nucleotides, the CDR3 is TGTGCCAGCAGCTTAAATGGGGGGCAGGAGACCCAGTACTTC.

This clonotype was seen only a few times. CDR3 amino acids: CASSYSGTSGSEQYF. In nucleotides, the CDR3 is TGTGCCAGCAGTTACTCCGGGACTAGCGGGAGCGAGCAGTACTTC. This chain joins TRBV6-5 and TRBJ2-7, with TRBD2 matching 14 bases. Germline CDR1 MNHEY, CDR2 SVGAGI. Trimming at V came to 0 bases and at J to 6 bases, leaving 1 base not matched to a gene. The CDR3 spans 15 residues.

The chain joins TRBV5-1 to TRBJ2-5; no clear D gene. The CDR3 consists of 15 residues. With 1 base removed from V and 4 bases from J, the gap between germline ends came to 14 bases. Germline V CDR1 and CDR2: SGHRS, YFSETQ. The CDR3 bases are TGCGCCAGCAGCTTGAAGGAGCCGAGTCGAGAGACCCAGTACTTC. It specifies CASSLKEPSRETQYF.

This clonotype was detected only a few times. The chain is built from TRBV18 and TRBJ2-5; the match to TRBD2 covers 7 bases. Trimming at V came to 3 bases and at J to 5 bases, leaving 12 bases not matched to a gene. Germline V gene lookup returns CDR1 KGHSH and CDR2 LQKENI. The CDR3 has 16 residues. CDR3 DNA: TGTGCCAGCTCACCTGGCGGGAGAGGCGTCGGCGAGACCCAGTACTTC. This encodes CASSPGGRGVGETQYF.